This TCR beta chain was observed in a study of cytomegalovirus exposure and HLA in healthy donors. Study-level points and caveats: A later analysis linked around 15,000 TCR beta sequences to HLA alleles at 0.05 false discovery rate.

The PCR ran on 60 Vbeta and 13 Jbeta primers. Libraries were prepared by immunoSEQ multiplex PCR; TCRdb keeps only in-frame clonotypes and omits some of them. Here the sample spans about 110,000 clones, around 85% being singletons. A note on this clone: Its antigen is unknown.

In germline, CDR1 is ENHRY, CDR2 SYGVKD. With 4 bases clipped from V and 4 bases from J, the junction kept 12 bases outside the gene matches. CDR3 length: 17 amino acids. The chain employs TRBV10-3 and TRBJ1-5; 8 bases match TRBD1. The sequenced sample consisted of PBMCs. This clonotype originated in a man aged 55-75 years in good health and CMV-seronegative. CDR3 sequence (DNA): TGTGCCATCAGTGCTGGGGACAGGCAAGGAGGAAATCAGCCCCAGCATTTT. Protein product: CAISAGDRQGGNQPQHF.